This TCR beta chain was sequenced for a study of OX40 agonist ivuxolimab in advanced cancers. Systemic immunosuppression or a history of autoimmune disease excluded patients. Findings and caveats of the study: The study found among the lowest clonal expansion in partial responders at 0.1-3.0 mg/kg. At 0.1 to 3.0 mg/kg and by week 6, clonal expansion occurred in CD4+ and CD8+ blood T cells.

On this clone: Its antigen is as yet unknown.

This CDR3 contains 14 residues. V lost 8 bases, J lost 4 bases, and 8 bases stayed unmatched. Germline assignment: CDR1 MNHEY and CDR2 SMNVEV (reference sequence). Using immunoSEQ multiplex PCR, the repertoire was profiled, and TCRdb retains in-frame clones only, with some absent. The sample carries roughly 53,000 clones, roughly 93% recorded once. Sample: CD4+ or CD8+ T cells sorted from blood, taken in a trial of the OX40 agonist ivuxolimab. V is TRBV27 and J is TRBJ2-3; 8 nucleotides line up with TRBD1. This TCR was recovered from an adult with an advanced solid tumor such as melanoma, head and neck, liver or kidney cancer. CDR3: CASERTGYPDTQYF. The DNA for the CDR3 is TGTGCCAGCGAGAGGACAGGGTACCCAGATACGCAGTATTTT.